The 6 T cell receptor beta chains given below trace back to one sample, sequenced in a study of CD8 T cells in ankylosing spondylitis. Findings and caveats of the study: Eight highly homologous variants formed a TCR beta motif that appeared characteristic of ankylosing spondylitis blood.

TCRdb re-called the 5' RACE reads with MiXCR, one entry per CDR3 protein. The sample shows roughly 300,000 distinct CDR3 sequences, 8% of them seen only once. These receptors lack a known antigen. Sequencing input: blood, either unsorted or a sorted T cell fraction (not recorded which). The receptors were sampled from a male donor with ankylosing spondylitis.

The CDR3 coding sequence is TGCAGCGCCACCCTAGCAGATACGCAGTATTTT. Protein product: CSATLADTQYF. This chain connects TRBV29-1 to TRBJ2-3, with D unclear. Germline CDR1 and CDR2: SQVTM and ANQGSEA. This CDR3 has 11 residues. The V gene lost 7 bases and the J gene lost 4 bases, with 9 bases spanning the gap.

This clonotype was picked up many times. The V call is TRBV6-1, the J call TRBJ1-1; no definite D call. The germline gives CDR1 MNHNS, CDR2 SASEGT. V was shortened by 7 bases and J by 1 base, with 10 bases between the two germline ends. The CDR3 has 13 amino acids. CDR3 sequence reads: CASIVPENTEAFF. CDR3 bases: TGTGCCAGCATCGTCCCGGAGAACACTGAAGCTTTCTTT.

The rearrangement links TRBV9 to TRBJ2-7; D gene uncertain. The CDR3 covers 14 residues. In germline, CDR1 is SGDLS, CDR2 YYNGEE. The V gene lost 4 bases and the J gene lost 0 bases, with 11 bases spanning the gap. The CDR3 spells CASSPPRSSYEQYF. Here the CDR3 DNA reads TGTGCCAGCAGCCCGCCACGAAGCTCCTACGAGCAGTACTTC.

The genes are TRBV9 and TRBJ2-1; D is possibly TRBD2 (5 bases). CDR3 size: 13 residues. CDR1 and CDR2 from the germline V gene are SGDLS and YYNGEE. Trimming removed 3 bases at V and 9 bases at J, with 13 bases between. This CDR3 is CASSGPTGSEQFF. The DNA for the CDR3 is TGTGCCAGCAGCGGCCCTACTGGGAGTGAGCAGTTCTTC.

This clonotype was recorded a few times. The V and J genes are TRBV20-1 and TRBJ2-3, with 10 bases that match TRBD2. Per germline, CDR1 DFQATT and CDR2 SNEGSKA (reference sequence). The CDR3 is made up of 17 amino acids. Germline trimming cut 0 bases from V and 2 bases from J; bases unmatched to any gene: 8. CDR3 DNA sequence: TGCAGTGCTAGAGATGGAGCGGGAGGGCCGGTCACAGATACGCAGTATTTT. Residues: CSARDGAGGPVTDTQYF.

The V and J genes are TRBV7-2 and TRBJ2-2, with 10 bases fitting TRBD2. The J segment lost 1 base and the V segment lost 5 bases, leaving 4 bases of the junction unmatched. The CDR3 sequence is 16 residues long. Germline V gene data show CDR1 as SGHTA and CDR2 as FQGNSA. Here the CDR3 reads CASSQRGGMNTGELFF. CDR3 nucleotides: TGTGCCAGCAGCCAGCGGGGGGGGATGAACACCGGGGAGCTGTTTTTT.